This TCR beta chain was observed in a study of T cell responses to AZD1222 COVID-19 vaccine. At the level of the study: The study pooled second doses at about 4 or about 12 weeks.

Study-wide points: There were vaccine-associated CD4 TCRs across spike, dominant at 160-218 and 743-854. Spike-specific TCR breadth rose after two AZD1222 doses, and depth rose as well. There were mostly white British donors and more females than males, and clonal diversity was possibly underestimated.

Note on this clone: Its matching antigen is unknown.

Sequencing used immunoSEQ multiplex PCR; TCRdb keeps in-frame clones, though not all of them. The repertoire holds about 140,000 clones, with about 90% as singletons. Trimming stripped 6 bases from V and 5 bases from J, with 14 bases between. Germline loops: CDR1 MNHEY, CDR2 SVGAGI. The CDR3 is 14 residues long. The chain combines TRBV6-5 with TRBJ1-5, with D perhaps TRBD1 (6 bases). This receptor was obtained from an adult in good health. The material was peripheral blood, obtained on day 0 of AZD1222 vaccination. The CDR3 sequence is CASSLRDTYQPQHF. Here the CDR3 DNA reads TGTGCCAGCAGCCTACGGGACACTTATCAGCCCCAGCATTTT.